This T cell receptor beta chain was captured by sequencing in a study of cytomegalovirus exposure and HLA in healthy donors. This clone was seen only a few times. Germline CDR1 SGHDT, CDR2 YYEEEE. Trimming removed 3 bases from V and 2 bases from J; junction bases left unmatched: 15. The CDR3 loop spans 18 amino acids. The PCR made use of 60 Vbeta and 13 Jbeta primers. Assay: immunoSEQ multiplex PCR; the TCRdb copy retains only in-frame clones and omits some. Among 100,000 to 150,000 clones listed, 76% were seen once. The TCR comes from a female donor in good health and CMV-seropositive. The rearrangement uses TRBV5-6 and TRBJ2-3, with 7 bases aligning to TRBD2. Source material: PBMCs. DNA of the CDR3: TGTGCCAGCAGCTGGGGTGGCGGGAGTCAGTCAACCACAGATACGCAGTATTTT. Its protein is CASSWGGGSQSTTDTQYF.